Described below is a single T cell receptor beta chain sequence and its context. The target antigen is unknown. One entry per CDR3 protein results from TCRdb running MiXCR on the RT-PCR reads. The sample consists of hundreds of thousands of distinct CDR3 sequences, approximately 11% of them appearing once. The CDR3 is 16 residues long. The V and J ends lost 2 bases and 0 bases, in that order; junction bases with no gene match: 6. Germline lookup yields CDR1 MNHEY and CDR2 SVGAGI. This entry comes from a study of response to subunit inactivated influenza vaccine. Study-level results: T cells newly recruited by each seasonal influenza vaccination are few, the authors suggested.

This TCR came from a man aged 45-65 years who received an inactivated influenza vaccine. The sample here was PBMCs from blood, taken about 6 weeks after vaccination. The chain combines TRBV6-5 with TRBJ1-2; 7 bases are shared with TRBD1. Here the CDR3 DNA reads TGTGCCAGCAGTTACGGGACAGCCGGCTCTAACTATGGCTACACCTTC. It specifies CASSYGTAGSNYGYTF.